The sequence of this T cell receptor (beta chain) was determined in a study of T cells after yellow fever vaccination. General study points: A faster peak, day 5 versus 15, was reached by the weaker secondary response. Reappearing after the booster were most of the clones from primary vaccination (around 96% CD4, 88% CD8).

This CDR3 spans 13 amino acids. Germline V gene lookup returns CDR1 SEHNR and CDR2 FQNEAQ (reference sequence). The V and J ends lost 0 bases and 7 bases respectively, with 10 bases between them. Of note for this clonotype: The target antigen is unknown.

Template switching with 5'RACE generated the TCR cDNA and added a universal primer site and UMIs. TCRdb analysed the 5' RACE reads with MiXCR anew, one entry per CDR3 protein. This sample has fewer than 650,000 distinct CDR3 sequences, with less than 25% found just once. The sequenced sample was PBMCs, obtained less than 25 days after the first yellow fever vaccination. The chain joins TRBV7-9 to TRBJ2-7; D is undetermined. This clonotype originated in a man aged 18 to 35 who received the YFV17D yellow fever vaccine. In DNA, the CDR3 is TGTGCCAGCAGCTTAGCGGGCACCTCGGAGCAGTACGTC. Amino acid sequence: CASSLAGTSEQYV.